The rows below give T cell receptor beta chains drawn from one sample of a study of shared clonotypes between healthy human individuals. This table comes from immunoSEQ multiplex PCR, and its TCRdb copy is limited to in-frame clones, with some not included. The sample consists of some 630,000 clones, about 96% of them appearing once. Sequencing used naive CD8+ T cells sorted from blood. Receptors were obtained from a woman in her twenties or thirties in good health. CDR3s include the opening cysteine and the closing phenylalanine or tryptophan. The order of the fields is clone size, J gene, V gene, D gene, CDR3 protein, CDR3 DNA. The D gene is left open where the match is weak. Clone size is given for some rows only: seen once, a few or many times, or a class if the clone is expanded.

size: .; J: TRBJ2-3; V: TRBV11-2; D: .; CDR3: CASSLYGDTQYF; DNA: TGTGCCAGCAGCTTATACGGGGATACGCAGTATTTT
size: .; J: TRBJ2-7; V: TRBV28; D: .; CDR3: CASSTYSGMRPYSYEQYF; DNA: TGTGCCAGCAGTACCTATTCGGGGATGAGGCCCTACTCCTACGAGCAGTACTTC
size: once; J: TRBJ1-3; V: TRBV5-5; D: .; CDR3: CASSLRPGIGNTIYF; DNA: TGTGCCAGCAGCCTCCGCCCAGGGATCGGAAACACCATATATTTT
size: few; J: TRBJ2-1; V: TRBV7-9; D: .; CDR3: CASSFSSYNEQFF; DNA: TGTGCCAGCAGCTTCAGCTCCTACAATGAGCAGTTCTTC
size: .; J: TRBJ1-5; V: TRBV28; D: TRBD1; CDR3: CASSFATGYSNQPQHF; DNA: TGTGCCAGCAGTTTCGCGACAGGGTATAGCAATCAGCCCCAGCATTTT
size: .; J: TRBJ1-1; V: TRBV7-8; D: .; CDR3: CASSLSTGTEAFF; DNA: TGTGCCAGCAGCTTAAGTACGGGCACTGAAGCTTTCTTT
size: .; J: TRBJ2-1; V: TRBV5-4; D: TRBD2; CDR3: CASSHWTSGNEQFF; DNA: TGTGCCAGCAGCCACTGGACTAGCGGGAATGAGCAGTTCTTC
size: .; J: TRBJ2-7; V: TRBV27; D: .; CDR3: CASSFGQGGHEQYF; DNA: TGTGCCAGCAGTTTCGGCCAGGGTGGCCACGAGCAGTACTTC
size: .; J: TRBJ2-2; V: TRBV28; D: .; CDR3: CASTVGPWLDTGELFF; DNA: TGTGCCAGCACCGTTGGGCCCTGGCTCGACACCGGGGAGCTGTTTTTT
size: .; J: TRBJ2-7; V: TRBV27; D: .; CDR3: CASGGHANYEQYF; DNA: TGTGCCAGCGGGGGTCACGCGAACTACGAGCAGTACTTC
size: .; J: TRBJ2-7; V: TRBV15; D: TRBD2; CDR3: CATSRDRGRAAYEQYF; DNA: TGTGCCACCAGCAGAGACCGCGGGAGGGCCGCCTACGAGCAGTACTTC
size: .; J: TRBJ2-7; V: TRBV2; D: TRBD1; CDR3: CASSSYDRAYEQYF; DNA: TGTGCCAGCAGTAGCTATGACAGGGCCTACGAGCAGTACTTC
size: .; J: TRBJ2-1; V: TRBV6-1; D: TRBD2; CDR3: CASSDPGGREENEQFF; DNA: TGTGCCAGCAGTGACCCGGGTGGGCGGGAGGAGAATGAGCAGTTCTTC
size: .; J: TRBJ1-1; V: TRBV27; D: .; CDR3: CASSHNRVWGTEAFF; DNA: TGTGCCAGCAGCCACAACAGGGTGTGGGGCACTGAAGCTTTCTTT
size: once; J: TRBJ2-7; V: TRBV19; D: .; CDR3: CASTPGQLGGDEQYF; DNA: TGTGCCAGTACCCCCGGACAGTTGGGTGGGGACGAGCAGTACTTC
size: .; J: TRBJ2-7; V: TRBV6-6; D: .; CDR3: CASSATGPLEYF; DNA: TGTGCCAGCAGTGCCACCGGGCCGTTGGAGTACTTC
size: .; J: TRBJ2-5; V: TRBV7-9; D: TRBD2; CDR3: CASSSTSGRMQETQYF; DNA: TGTGCCAGCAGCTCGACTAGCGGGAGAATGCAAGAGACCCAGTACTTC
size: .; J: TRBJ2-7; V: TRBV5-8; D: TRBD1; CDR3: CASSLAPRQGRYEQYF; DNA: TGTGCCAGCAGCTTGGCCCCCCGACAGGGGAGGTACGAGCAGTACTTC
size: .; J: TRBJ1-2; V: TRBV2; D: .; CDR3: CASSGGEVVSGSYGYTF; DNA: TGTGCCAGCAGTGGAGGGGAGGTGGTCTCTGGGTCTTATGGCTACACCTTC
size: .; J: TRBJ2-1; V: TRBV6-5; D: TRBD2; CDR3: CASSYGLADYNEQFF; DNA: TGTGCCAGCAGTTACGGTCTAGCGGATTACAATGAGCAGTTCTTC
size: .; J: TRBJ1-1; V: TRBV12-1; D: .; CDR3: CASSPRTGSTEAFF; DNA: TGTGCCAGCAGCCCTCGGACAGGGAGTACTGAAGCTTTCTTT
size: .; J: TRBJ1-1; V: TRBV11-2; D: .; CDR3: CASSWGRDTEAFF; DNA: TGTGCCAGCAGCTGGGGGCGGGACACTGAAGCTTTCTTT
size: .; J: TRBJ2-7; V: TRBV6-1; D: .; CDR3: CASSEVGDYEQYF; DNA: TGTGCCAGCAGTGAGGTGGGTGACTACGAGCAGTACTTC
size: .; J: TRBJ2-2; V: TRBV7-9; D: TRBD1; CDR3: CASSARGREHGELFF; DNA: TGTGCCAGCAGCGCTAGGGGGCGTGAACACGGGGAGCTGTTTTTT
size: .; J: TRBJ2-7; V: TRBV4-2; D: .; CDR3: CASSQGLGAYEQYF; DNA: TGTGCCAGCAGCCAAGGACTGGGCGCCTACGAGCAGTACTTC
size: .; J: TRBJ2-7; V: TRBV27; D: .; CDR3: CASRGDWVGEQYF; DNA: TGTGCCAGCAGAGGTGACTGGGTTGGAGAGCAGTACTTC
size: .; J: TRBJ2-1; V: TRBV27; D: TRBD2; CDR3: CASRGLAEFFEQFF; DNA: TGTGCCAGCAGGGGACTAGCGGAGTTTTTTGAGCAGTTCTTC
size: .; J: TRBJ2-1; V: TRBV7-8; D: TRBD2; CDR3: CASSKEWGGLAGVEFF; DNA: TGTGCCAGCAGCAAAGAGTGGGGGGGACTAGCGGGAGTTGAGTTCTTC
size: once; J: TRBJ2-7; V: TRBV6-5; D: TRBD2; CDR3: CASSYRSSGSYEQYF; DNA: TGTGCCAGCAGTTACAGGTCTAGCGGGAGCTACGAGCAGTACTTC
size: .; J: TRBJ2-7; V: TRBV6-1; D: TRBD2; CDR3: CASSEGGTNEQYF; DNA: TGTGCCAGCAGTGAAGGTGGGACTAACGAGCAGTACTTC
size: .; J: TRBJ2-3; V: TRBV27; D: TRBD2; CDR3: CASSLFGGVPDTQYF; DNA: TGTGCCAGCAGTTTATTTGGGGGGGTCCCAGATACGCAGTATTTT
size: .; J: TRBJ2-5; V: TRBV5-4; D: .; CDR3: CASSSGPVGETQYF; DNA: TGTGCCAGCAGTAGTGGGCCGGTTGGGGAGACCCAGTACTTC
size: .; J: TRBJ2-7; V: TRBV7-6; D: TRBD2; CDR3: CASSKSPGTSGRGYEQYF; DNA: TGTGCCAGCAGCAAAAGCCCCGGGACTAGCGGGAGAGGGTACGAGCAGTACTTC
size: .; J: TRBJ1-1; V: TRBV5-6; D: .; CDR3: CASSQPGYTEAFF; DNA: TGTGCCAGCAGCCAGCCCGGTTACACTGAAGCTTTCTTT
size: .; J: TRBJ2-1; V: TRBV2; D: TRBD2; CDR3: CASSEDRTSGYTNEQFF; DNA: TGTGCCAGCAGCGAAGATAGGACTAGCGGATACACAAATGAGCAGTTCTTC
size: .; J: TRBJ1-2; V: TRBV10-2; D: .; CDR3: CASSQTDTEWNGYTF; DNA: TGCGCCAGCAGTCAAACCGATACAGAATGGAATGGCTACACCTTC
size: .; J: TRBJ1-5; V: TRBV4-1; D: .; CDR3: CASSQVLQVERQPQHF; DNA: TGCGCCAGCAGCCAAGTTCTCCAGGTTGAGCGTCAGCCCCAGCATTTT
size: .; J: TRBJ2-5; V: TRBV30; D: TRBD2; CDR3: CAWRETSGRAQETQYF; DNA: TGTGCCTGGAGAGAGACTAGCGGGAGGGCCCAAGAGACCCAGTACTTC
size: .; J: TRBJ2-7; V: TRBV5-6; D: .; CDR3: CASSPGPLEQYF; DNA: TGTGCCAGCAGCCCCGGGCCATTAGAGCAGTACTTC
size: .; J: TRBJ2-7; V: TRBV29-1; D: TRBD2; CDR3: CSVVRTSGSYEQYF; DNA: TGCAGCGTTGTAAGGACTAGCGGCTCCTACGAGCAGTACTTC
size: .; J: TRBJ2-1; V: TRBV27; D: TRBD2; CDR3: CASSWTSGNNEQFF; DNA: TGTGCCAGCAGTTGGACTAGCGGGAACAATGAGCAGTTCTTC